These 23 T cell receptor beta chains originate from one sample sequenced in a study of OX40 agonist ivuxolimab in advanced cancers. The data were produced by immunoSEQ multiplex PCR, yet TCRdb's version contains in-frame clones alone and is incomplete. The sample yields roughly 75,000 clones, 75% to 90% seen once. The sample here was CD4+ or CD8+ T cells sorted from blood, taken in a trial of the OX40 agonist ivuxolimab. The receptors come from an adult with an advanced solid tumor such as melanoma, head and neck, liver or kidney cancer.

J is TRBJ1-3 and V is TRBV7-3; D is uncertain. V lost 1 base and J lost 0, with 10 bases in between. The CDR3 runs 16 residues. The germline gives CDR1 SGHTA, CDR2 FQGTGA. CDR3 sequence reads: CASSLNGPGSGNTIYF. The CDR3 region has the DNA TGTGCCAGCAGCTTAAATGGGCCGGGCTCTGGAAACACCATATATTTT. The full variable domain, rest sourced from reference TRBV7-3 and TRBJ1-3, is GAGVSQTPSNKVTEKGKYVELRCDPISGHTALYWYRQSLGQGPEFLIYFQGTGAADDSGLPNDRFFAVRPEGSVSTLKIQRTERGDSAVYLCASSLNGPGSGNTIYFGEGSWLTVV.

This clone has only one observation. The chain recombines TRBV2 with TRBJ2-5, with 11 bases lining up with TRBD1. Germline values: CDR1 SNHLY, CDR2 FYNNEI. The V gene end was trimmed by 2 bases and the J gene end by 6 bases; junction bases not matched to a gene: 8. This CDR3 has 16 amino acids. CDR3 protein: CASSERVGTGGKTQYF. The DNA of the CDR3 is TGTGCCAGCAGTGAACGGGTAGGGACAGGGGGGAAGACCCAGTACTTC.

The chain couples TRBV27 to TRBJ1-2, with D uncertain. The CDR3 consists of 12 residues. V gave up 5 bases and J gave up 8 bases, with 12 bases separating them. Germline-derived CDR1 and CDR2 are MNHEY and SMNVEV (reference sequence). CDR3 sequence reads: CASSGLVGGYTF. The CDR3 DNA sequence: TGTGCCAGCAGTGGTCTGGTGGGGGGCTACACCTTC.

The V and J genes are TRBV15 and TRBJ1-4, with TRBD1 as a possible D gene (6 bases). From germline, CDR1 is LNHNV and CDR2 YYDKDF (reference sequence). V was clipped by 0 bases and J by 7 bases, with 15 bases between them. The CDR3 runs to 16 residues. The DNA of the CDR3 is TGTGCCACCAGCAGAGATCTAGGCAGGGGAAGTGAAAAACTGTTTTTT. Translated: CATSRDLGRGSEKLFF.

This sequence joins TRBV27 and TRBJ1-6, with a tentative D call TRBD1 (5 bases). The CDR3 is 14 amino acids. V was shortened by 4 bases and J by 9 bases, with 13 bases between the two germline ends. Germline V gene sequence: CDR1 MNHEY, CDR2 SMNVEV (reference sequence). The CDR3 DNA reads TGTGCCAGCAGTTGGGACCCTGGAGGTTCACCCCTCCACTTT. This gives the protein CASSWDPGGSPLHF.

A single count supports this clone. This chain's CDR3 is CASSAGASSNQPQHF. DNA of the CDR3: TGTGCCAGCAGCGCGGGGGCCTCTAGCAATCAGCCCCAGCATTTT. J is TRBJ1-5 and V is TRBV7-2, with a possible D match to TRBD1 (6 bases). CDR1 SGHTA and CDR2 FQGNSA come from the germline V gene. This CDR3 has 15 amino acids. V gave up 5 bases and J gave up 0 bases, with 11 bases separating them.

This rearrangement joins TRBV5-3 to TRBJ1-2, with 8 nucleotides matching TRBD1. TRBV5-3 is designated an ORF whose function remains uncertain. This CDR3 comprises 15 residues. V trimming: 5 bases; J trimming: 6 bases; junction bases outside the gene matches: 12. The CDR3 region is CARRPPAGGVNGYTF. The CDR3 DNA reads TGTGCCAGAAGGCCCCCGGCAGGGGGCGTCAATGGCTACACCTTC.

V and J are TRBV6-5 and TRBJ1-1; tentative D call: TRBD1 (6 bases). This CDR3 has 14 amino acids. The germline gives CDR1 MNHEY, CDR2 SVGAGI. V lost 4 bases and J 1 base, leaving 10 bases between the germline ends. Written as DNA, the CDR3 is TGTGCCAGCAGTTTCAGGACAGCGAACACTGAAGCTTTCTTT. This translates into CASSFRTANTEAFF.

The chain employs TRBV5-1 and TRBJ2-7; 7 bases align to TRBD2. The length of the CDR3 is 14 residues. CDR1 SGHRS and CDR2 YFSETQ come from the germline V gene. V was clipped by 0 bases and J by 7 bases; unmatched bases: 7. The CDR3 is CASSLERGSREQYF. In DNA form, the CDR3 reads TGCGCCAGCAGCTTGGAGCGGGGATCAAGGGAGCAGTACTTC.

V and J are TRBV30 and TRBJ2-2; no reliable D call. The CDR3 has 14 amino acids. V dropped 4 bases and J dropped 2 bases, with 11 bases sitting between them. CDR1 GTSNPN and CDR2 SVGIG come from the germline V gene (reference sequence). The CDR3, as DNA: TGTGCCTGGAACCGGCGTTACAACACCGGGGAGCTGTTTTTT. This codes for CAWNRRYNTGELFF.

The rearrangement joins TRBV13 to TRBJ2-2; 7 bases fit TRBD2. CDR1 and CDR2 from the germline V gene are PRHDT and FYEKMQ (reference sequence). The CDR3 is 17 amino acids. The V segment lost 0 bases and the J segment 1 base; nucleotides outside the gene matches: 5. CDR3 coding DNA: TGTGCCAGCAGCTTAGGCGGGGGGACGGTGAACACCGGGGAGCTGTTTTTT. Its translation is CASSLGGGTVNTGELFF.

The chain combines TRBV5-1 with TRBJ2-7; 8 positions agree with TRBD1. Germline trimming cut 0 bases from V and 2 bases from J; bases unmatched to any gene: 10. Germline loops: CDR1 SGHRS, CDR2 YFSETQ. The CDR3 is made up of 17 amino acids. CDR3 sequence reads: CASSLGTYATGAYEQYF. The CDR3 DNA follows: TGCGCCAGCAGCTTGGGGACCTATGCGACAGGGGCCTACGAGCAGTACTTC.

On this clone itself: This CDR3 is also generated by other DNA sequences in the sample. The chain couples TRBV30 to TRBJ2-5; 7 positions match TRBD2. The trim removed 0 bases at V and 8 bases at J, leaving 6 bases unmatched. The V gene's germline CDR1 is GTSNPN and CDR2 SVGIG (reference sequence). The CDR3 length is 13 residues. The CDR3, as DNA: TGTGCCTGGAGTGTAAGCCGGGGGGAAACCCAGTACTTC. Protein: CAWSVSRGETQYF. The complete variable domain, with remaining parts taken from reference TRBV30 and TRBJ2-5, reads SQTIHQWPATLVQPVGSPLSLECTVEGTSNPNLYWYRQAAGRGLQLLFYSVGIGQISSEVPQNLSASRPQDRQFILSSKKLLLSDSGFYLCAWSVSRGETQYFGPGTRLLVL.

The chain couples TRBV6-1 to TRBJ2-7; the match to TRBD1 covers 12 bases. Germline trimming cut 3 bases from V and 7 bases from J; bases unmatched to any gene: 10. Germline CDR1 reads MNHNS; CDR2 reads SASEGT. The length of the CDR3 is 16 residues. The CDR3 loop reads CASSDSMGQGAGEQYF. DNA of the CDR3: TGTGCCAGCAGTGACAGCATGGGACAGGGGGCTGGTGAGCAGTACTTC.

This chain joins TRBV11-2 and TRBJ1-6; 7 bases match TRBD1. The CDR3 length is 17 residues. Germline V lookup: CDR1 SGHAT, CDR2 FQNNGV. The trim removed 4 bases at V and 4 bases at J, leaving 10 bases unmatched. CDR3 bases: TGTGCCAGCAGCTCGCGAGGATTGGGACAGTATAATTCACCCCTCCACTTT. Translated, it gives CASSSRGLGQYNSPLHF.

The chain carries TRBV7-2 and TRBJ2-7; the match to TRBD1 covers 8 bases. The J segment lost 10 bases and the V segment lost 3 bases, leaving 11 bases of the junction unmatched. The CDR3 has 14 residues. Germline CDR1 reads SGHTA; CDR2 reads FQGNSA. Here the CDR3 reads CASSLVDRGADQYF. The CDR3 nucleotides read TGTGCCAGCAGCTTGGTCGACAGGGGCGCCGACCAGTACTTC.

This clone showed up just once. This chain links TRBV5-4 with TRBJ2-3; 7 bases line up with TRBD2. CDR3 length: 15 residues. V lost 4 bases and J lost 0; bases outside the gene matches: 5. Germline CDR1 is SGHNT and CDR2 is YYREEE (reference sequence). This CDR3 is CASSRAGSSTDTQYF. The CDR3 DNA follows: TGTGCCAGCAGCCGAGCGGGGAGTAGCACAGATACGCAGTATTTT.

This sequence joins TRBV19 and TRBJ1-4, with 8 bases lining up with TRBD1. After removal of 5 bases from V and 7 bases from J, the junction contained 15 bases not matched to a gene. The CDR3 sequence is 17 residues long. Germline V gene sequence: CDR1 LNHDA, CDR2 SQIVND (reference sequence). The CDR3 sequence: CASSPPPGQGGVEKLFF. The CDR3 coding sequence is TGTGCCAGTAGTCCCCCTCCCGGACAGGGAGGGGTTGAAAAACTGTTTTTT.

The V gene is TRBV4-1, the J gene TRBJ2-5; TRBD1 matches 9 bases. After removal of 2 bases from V and 3 bases from J, the junction contained 13 bases not matched to a gene. This CDR3 is built from 18 residues. Germline V lookup: CDR1 MGHRA, CDR2 YSYEKL. The CDR3 DNA follows: TGCGCCAGCAGCCAAAACCCCTGGGACAGGGCCCAAAAAGAGACCCAGTACTTC. It codes for CASSQNPWDRAQKETQYF.

Notes on this clone: Other DNA variants within this sample encode the same CDR3. The CDR3 coding sequence is TGTGCTAGTGGTTTGGGACAGGGGGTTCAGCCCCAGCATTTT. It yields the protein CASGLGQGVQPQHF. This chain uses TRBV12-5 with TRBJ1-5; 9 bases line up with TRBD1. The CDR3 sequence is 14 residues long. The V gene end was trimmed by 1 base and the J gene end by 6 bases; junction bases not matched to a gene: 1. CDR1 is LGHNT, CDR2 FRNRAP, per germline.

CDR3 DNA sequence: TGTGCCAGCGGGGGTTACGGTGAAGCTTTCTTT. It encodes CASGGYGEAFF. The chain joins TRBV19 to TRBJ1-1; D is perhaps TRBD1 (5 bases). CDR1 is LNHDA, CDR2 SQIVND, per germline (reference sequence). V was clipped by 9 bases and J by 7 bases, with 12 bases between them. The CDR3 covers 11 residues.

The gene calls are TRBV27 and TRBJ2-1; no reliable D call. Trimming removed 6 bases from V and 2 bases from J, with 8 bases in between. This CDR3 region has 13 residues. Germline lookup yields CDR1 MNHEY and CDR2 SMNVEV (reference sequence). This chain's CDR3 is CASRPGPYNEQFF. The CDR3 DNA reads TGTGCCAGCAGACCCGGACCCTACAATGAGCAGTTCTTC.

The V and J genes are TRBV28 and TRBJ1-5, with unresolved D. V lost 7 bases and J 6 bases, leaving 10 bases between the germline ends. Germline-derived CDR1 and CDR2 are MDHEN and SYDVKM. CDR3 length equals 12 residues. The CDR3 sequence is CASTELGQPQHF. The CDR3 region has the DNA TGTGCCAGCACGGAACTTGGTCAGCCCCAGCATTTT.